This TCR beta chain came from a study of OX40 agonist ivuxolimab in advanced cancers. About the research overall: Enrolled patients in dose escalation had cancers that were hepatocellular carcinoma, melanoma, renal cell or head and neck cancer. Study results and limitations: The study observed clonal expansion of CD4+ and CD8+ blood T cells by week 6 at 0.1 to 3.0 mg/kg.

V was pared by 4 bases and J by 6 bases, with 4 bases between. Germline V gene lookup returns CDR1 SGHNT and CDR2 YYREEE (reference sequence). CDR3 length equals 11 residues. On this clone: Its antigen is still unknown.

Only in-frame clones appear in the TCRdb table, and some are missing; sequencing was by immunoSEQ multiplex PCR. The repertoire consists of approximately 74,000 clones, with around 90% occurring once and the leading ten covering 10% to 13%. Here the sequenced sample was CD4+ or CD8+ T cells sorted from blood, taken in a trial of the OX40 agonist ivuxolimab. The J gene is TRBJ2-2, the V gene TRBV5-4, with D uncertain. The clonotype comes from an adult with an advanced solid tumor such as melanoma, head and neck, liver or kidney cancer. CDR3 sequence: CASSRPGELFF. The CDR3 region has the DNA TGTGCCAGCAGCCGCCCCGGGGAGCTGTTTTTT.